A single sample is the source of the 19 T cell receptor beta chains below, sequenced in a study of T cell responses to AZD1222 COVID-19 vaccine. This table comes from immunoSEQ multiplex PCR, and its TCRdb copy is limited to in-frame clones, with some not included. The profile shows roughly 150,000 clones, 94% of them singletons. Source: peripheral blood, taken 28 days after the second AZD1222 dose. Receptors originate from an adult who received the AZD1222 COVID-19 vaccine.

The rearrangement links TRBV20-1 to TRBJ2-7, with D unclear. The germline CDR1 and CDR2 sequences are DFQATT and SNEGSKA (reference sequence). V was clipped by 1 base and J by 3 bases, with 4 bases between them. The CDR3 loop spans 11 amino acids. In DNA, the CDR3 is TGCAGTGCTAGAGGTCTCTACGAGCAGTACTTC. Translating gives CSARGLYEQYF.

This clone was seen a single time. This chain links TRBV7-8 with TRBJ2-7, with D possibly being TRBD1 or TRBD2 (7 bases each). V lost 2 bases to trimming and J lost 1 base, with 15 bases between them. Per the germline V gene, CDR1 is SGHVS and CDR2 is FQNEAQ. This CDR3 spans 16 amino acids. DNA of the CDR3: TGTGCCAGCAGCTTACCAGGGAGGGGGCTTTCCTACGAGCAGTACTTC. This sequence encodes CASSLPGRGLSYEQYF.

The V call is TRBV29-1, the J call TRBJ2-2; D unresolved. V was shortened by 4 bases and J by 2 bases, with 2 bases between the two germline ends. The germline V gene has CDR1 SQVTM and CDR2 ANQGSEA. The CDR3 loop spans 11 amino acids. The CDR3 bases are TGCAGCGTTGGAAACACCGGGGAGCTGTTTTTT. This codes for CSVGNTGELFF.

This rearrangement joins TRBV19 to TRBJ1-2, with D unclear. This CDR3 region has 13 residues. Germline CDR1 and CDR2: LNHDA and SQIVND (reference sequence). The ends were cut back, 5 bases at V and 3 bases at J, with 10 bases in the middle. In DNA form, the CDR3 reads TGTGCCAGTAGTGCCCAGGTTCACTATGGCTACACCTTC. It specifies CASSAQVHYGYTF.

This chain uses TRBV29-1 with TRBJ2-7, with 8 bases identical to TRBD2. The junction had 12 bases not matched to a gene; V was cut back by 5 bases and J by 3 bases. This CDR3 is built from 15 residues. Looked up from germline, CDR1 is SQVTM and CDR2 is ANQGSEA. The CDR3 region has the DNA TGCAGCGTTACGGGGGTGAGCGGGAGACTCTACGAGCAGTACTTC. Its translation is CSVTGVSGRLYEQYF.

The chain is built from TRBV6-5 and TRBJ1-2; maybe TRBD1 (6 bases). In germline, CDR1 is MNHEY, CDR2 SVGAGI. This CDR3 is built from 14 residues. V shed 3 bases and J shed 2 bases, with 10 bases lying between them. CDR3: CASSYGGGNYGYTF. The CDR3 DNA reads as TGTGCCAGCAGTTATGGAGGGGGAAACTATGGCTACACCTTC.

The rearrangement joins TRBV11-3 to TRBJ1-3, with D uncertain. Germline CDR1 reads SGHNT; CDR2 reads YENEEA. The CDR3 is 14 amino acids. The V end was cut by 5 bases, the J end by 0 bases, with 8 bases between. As DNA, the CDR3 is TGTGCCAGCAGCCCGACGTTCTCTGGAAACACCATATATTTT. It encodes CASSPTFSGNTIYF.

The chain combines TRBV3-1 (or the pseudogene TRBV3-2) with TRBJ2-7; 8 bases map to TRBD2. Trimming removed 4 bases from V and 6 bases from J; junction bases left unmatched: 14. Per germline, CDR1 LGHDT and CDR2 YNNKEL (reference sequence). The CDR3 contains 16 residues. Here the CDR3 DNA reads TGTGCCAGCAGCCCCGACCGGGAGGGCCGGGCGGTCGAGCAGTACTTC. It encodes CASSPDREGRAVEQYF.

As concerns this clone: The junction differs from germline at one of its ends, possibly a read error. This chain connects TRBV18 to TRBJ1-2; the D gene is possibly TRBD1 (5 bases). This CDR3 is built from 13 residues. CDR1 and CDR2 (germline): KGHSH, LQKENI. The CDR3 is CATSDRTNYGYTF. For the CDR3, the DNA is TGTGCCACCTCAGACAGAACTAACTATGGCTACACCTTC.

The chain uses TRBV28 and TRBJ1-4, with no clear D. The germline V and J ends were trimmed by 3 bases and 7 bases, with 12 bases remaining between them. The germline V gene has CDR1 MDHEN and CDR2 SYDVKM. This CDR3 region has 14 residues. The CDR3, as DNA: TGTGCCAGCAGTTTCTCTAATGGACCTGAAAAACTGTTTTTT. This encodes CASSFSNGPEKLFF. The whole variable domain, filled in from reference TRBV28 and TRBJ1-4, reads DVKVTQSSRYLVKRTGEKVFLECVQDMDHENMFWYRQDPGLGLRLIYFSYDVKMKEKGDIPEGYSVSREKKERFSLILESASTNQTSMYLCASSFSNGPEKLFFGSGTQLSVL.

This rearrangement joins TRBV7-8 to TRBJ1-1; D is unresolved. V was trimmed by 0 bases and J by 0 bases, leaving 14 bases between them. Germline assignment: CDR1 SGHVS and CDR2 FQNEAQ. The CDR3 spans 17 residues. The CDR3 here is CASSLAKNIVMNTEAFF. In DNA form, the CDR3 reads TGTGCCAGCAGCTTAGCCAAGAATATAGTTATGAACACTGAAGCTTTCTTT.

The rearrangement links TRBV6-5 to TRBJ1-5, with D perhaps matching TRBD1 (6 bases). The CDR3 runs 12 residues. CDR1 and CDR2 from the germline V gene are MNHEY and SVGAGI. V was trimmed by 10 bases and J by 9 bases, leaving 16 bases between them. DNA of the CDR3: TGTGCCACGGGGGCAGTTCGGCGGCCCCAGCATTTT. This gives the protein CATGAVRRPQHF.

This chain joins TRBV27 and TRBJ1-5; D gene ambiguous. Deletions cut 2 bases from V and 5 bases from J, with 7 bases between. The CDR3 is 13 amino acids. The germline V gene encodes CDR1 MNHEY and CDR2 SMNVEV (reference sequence). For the CDR3, the DNA is TGTGCCAGCAGTTTAGCCCAGGATCAGCCCCAGCATTTT. As protein: CASSLAQDQPQHF.

The chain combines TRBV7-8 with TRBJ2-1, with TRBD2 matching 11 bases. Germline V CDR1 and CDR2: SGHVS, FQNEAQ. J was trimmed by 0 bases and V by 5 bases; bases with no gene match: 6. This CDR3 comprises 17 residues. The CDR3 bases are TGTGCCAGCAGCCCCAAGGGACTAGCGGACTCCTACAATGAGCAGTTCTTC. Its protein product is CASSPKGLADSYNEQFF. Looking up the rest from reference TRBV7-8 and TRBJ2-1 gives the full variable domain: GAGVSQSPRYKVAKRGQDVALRCDPISGHVSLFWYQQALGQGPEFLTYFQNEAQLDKSGLPSDRFFAERPEGSVSTLKIQRTQQEDSAVYLCASSPKGLADSYNEQFFGPGTRLTVL.

This chain connects TRBV28 to TRBJ2-3; the match to TRBD1 covers 7 bases. Germline lookup yields CDR1 MDHEN and CDR2 SYDVKM. The CDR3 totals 15 residues. Germline trimming cut 5 bases from V and 1 base from J; bases unmatched to any gene: 6. The CDR3 is CASSLRQGGTDTQYF. The CDR3 DNA is TGTGCCAGCAGTCTACGACAGGGTGGCACAGATACGCAGTATTTT.

Remarks on this clone: The junction shows a germline mismatch at one end, possibly a read error. This chain links TRBV2 with TRBJ2-1; D gene uncertain. This CDR3 comprises 12 residues. Germline lookup yields CDR1 SNHLY and CDR2 FYNNEI. The CDR3 nucleotides read TGTGCCCGCAGCCAGTCCTACAATGAGCAGTTCTTC. It specifies CARSQSYNEQFF.

This clone was seen just once. The chain combines TRBV5-4 with TRBJ2-7; TRBD1 agrees at 10 bases. This CDR3 is built from 15 residues. Germline V CDR1 and CDR2: SGHNT, YYREEE (reference sequence). V was clipped by 4 bases and J by 5 bases; unmatched bases: 9. The CDR3 DNA reads as TGTGCCAGCAGCCGCCGGGACAGGGGACGGGACGAGCAGTACTTC. Protein product: CASSRRDRGRDEQYF.

V is TRBV27 and J is TRBJ2-1; D is possibly TRBD1 (6 bases). Trimming cost V 3 bases and J 4 bases, with 13 bases left between them. The CDR3 is 15 residues long. Germline CDR1 and CDR2: MNHEY and SMNVEV (reference sequence). CDR3 residues: CASSLIRGQYNEQFF. The CDR3 DNA reads TGTGCCAGCAGTTTGATTAGAGGACAGTACAATGAGCAGTTCTTC.

The chain links TRBV25-1 to TRBJ1-1; D perhaps matches TRBD1 (5 bases). Trimming removed 1 base from V and 2 bases from J, with 8 bases in between. This CDR3 comprises 14 residues. From germline, CDR1 is MGHDK and CDR2 SYGVNS. Here the CDR3 DNA reads TGTGCCAGCAGTGAATTAGGGGATAACACTGAAGCTTTCTTT. The encoded protein is CASSELGDNTEAFF.